The entry below describes one TCR beta chain. These data belong to a study of read filtering for tumor transcriptome and immune sequencing. About the study: Transcriptome libraries were built from DNase-treated RNA.

From roughly 390 ng of RNA, a library with molecular barcoded alpha/delta and beta/gamma adaptors was made. A single record per CDR3 protein comes from TCRdb applying MiXCR to the reads. The table lists some 130,000 distinct CDR3 sequences, about 13% of them singletons. The CDR3 covers 17 residues. Germline V gives CDR1 LNHNV, CDR2 YYDKDF (reference sequence). V lost 1 base and J 1 base, leaving 13 bases between the germline ends. The sequence came from a donor at least 40 years old with multiple myeloma. Sequencing was performed on a population of CD138-negative cells sorted from bone marrow. The chain uses TRBV15 and TRBJ2-2, with a possible D match to TRBD1 (6 bases). The CDR3 nucleotides read TGTGCCACCAGCAGAGGAGGACAGACCGAGAACACCGGGGAGCTGTTTTTT. Its protein product is CATSRGGQTENTGELFF.